Listed below are T cell receptor beta chains from one sample, sequenced in a study of T cell responses to AZD1222 COVID-19 vaccine. Method: immunoSEQ multiplex PCR; TCRdb's copy keeps in-frame clones and lacks some. The sample includes around 100,000 clones, 91% of them seen just once. Sequences were derived from peripheral blood, sampled on day 0 of AZD1222 vaccination. The receptors were gathered from an adult in good health. CDR3s include the opening cysteine and the closing phenylalanine or tryptophan. D genes are given only for firm matches. Not all rows give a size; the values are once, few, many and, for expanded clones, a class.

d_call j_call clone_size v_call cdr3_aa cdr3_nt
TRBD2 TRBJ2-7 . TRBV3-1/TRBV3-2 CASSQGITSGGPYEQYF TGTGCCAGCAGCCAGGGTATCACTAGCGGGGGACCCTACGAGCAGTACTTC
TRBD1 TRBJ1-2 . TRBV11-2 CASSKQGNYGYTF TGTGCCAGCAGCAAACAGGGGAACTATGGCTACACCTTC
. TRBJ1-2 . TRBV28 CASSLANYGYTF TGTGCCAGCAGTTTAGCTAACTATGGCTACACCTTC
. TRBJ2-2 few TRBV5-1 CASSSPPMSLRVSGELFF TGCGCCAGCAGCTCCCCCCCGATGTCCCTCCGCGTATCCGGGGAGCTGTTTTTT
TRBD2 TRBJ2-7 . TRBV18 CASSPRGEQRYEQYF TGTGCCAGCTCACCGCGGGGGGAGCAACGGTACGAGCAGTACTTC
. TRBJ1-5 . TRBV4-2 CASSQTSAAEPQPQHF TGTGCCAGCAGCCAAACCTCGGCCGCGGAGCCTCAGCCCCAGCATTTT
. TRBJ2-5 . TRBV27 CASSSPGRSLETQYF TGTGCCAGCAGTTCACCGGGACGCAGTTTGGAGACCCAGTACTTC
. TRBJ2-1 once TRBV27 CASSWTNNEQFF TGTGCCAGCAGTTGGACTAACAATGAGCAGTTCTTC
. TRBJ1-4 once TRBV5-1 CASSPGRTPNEKLFF TGCGCCAGCAGCCCAGGGCGGACCCCAAATGAAAAACTGTTTTTT
TRBD1 TRBJ2-7 . TRBV28 CASSGRTGNTYEQYF TGTGCCAGCAGTGGCCGGACAGGGAACACCTACGAGCAGTACTTC
. TRBJ1-1 . TRBV5-6 CASSAENQNEAFF TGTGCCAGCAGCGCGGAAAACCAAAATGAAGCTTTCTTT
TRBD2 TRBJ2-3 . TRBV9 CASSARLAGRDTQYF TGTGCCAGCAGCGCGAGACTAGCGGGCCGAGATACGCAGTATTTT
. TRBJ2-3 . TRBV30 CAWSVGADTQYF TGTGCCTGGAGTGTGGGTGCAGATACGCAGTATTTT
TRBD1 TRBJ1-4 . TRBV28 CASRGGGTGDEKLFF TGTGCCAGCAGAGGGGGAGGGACAGGGGACGAAAAACTGTTTTTT
TRBD1 TRBJ1-1 . TRBV18 CASSQGQGENTEAFF TGTGCCAGCTCACAGGGACAGGGGGAGAACACTGAAGCTTTCTTT
TRBD1 TRBJ2-7 . TRBV3-1/TRBV3-2 CASSQQGAAEYEQYF TGTGCCAGCAGCCAACAGGGGGCGGCTGAATACGAGCAGTACTTC
. TRBJ2-5 . TRBV6-5 CASSYVRGGETQYF TGTGCCAGCAGTTACGTCAGGGGGGGAGAGACCCAGTACTTC
TRBD1 TRBJ1-5 . TRBV5-6 CASSLFGDRNQPQHF TGTGCCAGCAGCTTGTTTGGGGACAGAAATCAGCCCCAGCATTTT
TRBD2 TRBJ2-1 . TRBV19 CASSLGLALFKEQFF TGTGCCAGTAGCCTGGGACTAGCACTTTTTAAAGAGCAGTTCTTC
. TRBJ1-5 . TRBV12-3/TRBV12-4 CASSPNSYQPQHF TGTGCCAGCAGCCCGAACAGCTATCAGCCCCAGCATTTT
TRBD2 TRBJ2-7 . TRBV4-3 CASSRTSGSGEQYF TGCGCCAGCAGCCGGACTAGCGGGAGTGGCGAGCAGTACTTC
. TRBJ1-2 . TRBV28 CASSLGQGFGYTF TGTGCCAGCAGTTTGGGGCAGGGTTTTGGCTACACCTTC
. TRBJ2-7 . TRBV11-1 CASSQRRNEQYF TGTGCCAGCAGCCAGCGGCGGAACGAGCAGTACTTC
. TRBJ2-7 . TRBV3-1/TRBV3-2 CASSQSRGAYEQYF TGTGCCAGCAGCCAATCCAGGGGAGCCTACGAGCAGTACTTC
. TRBJ2-3 . TRBV29-1 CSVEWADTQYF TGCAGCGTTGAATGGGCAGATACGCAGTATTTT
. TRBJ2-7 . TRBV28 CASQPGEGYEQYF TGTGCCAGCCAGCCAGGAGAGGGCTACGAGCAGTACTTC
. TRBJ2-3 . TRBV11-2 CASSFSDTDTQYF TGTGCCAGCAGCTTCTCCGACACAGATACGCAGTATTTT
TRBD2 TRBJ2-7 . TRBV27 CASSILDPGLAAYEQYF TGTGCCAGCAGTATACTCGACCCGGGACTAGCGGCCTACGAGCAGTACTTC
. TRBJ2-5 . TRBV27 CASRPSEPQETQYF TGTGCCAGCAGGCCATCCGAACCTCAAGAGACCCAGTACTTC
TRBD2 TRBJ2-5 once TRBV18 CASSPPGLAGVRGETQYF TGTGCCAGCTCACCGCCTGGACTAGCGGGCGTAAGGGGGGAGACCCAGTACTTC
TRBD1 TRBJ1-1 . TRBV28 CASSPTGGGTEAFF TGTGCCAGCAGTCCTACAGGGGGTGGGACTGAAGCTTTCTTT
. TRBJ2-1 . TRBV2 CASRVHRVVSYNEQFF TGTGCCAGCAGAGTCCACAGGGTAGTGTCCTACAATGAGCAGTTCTTC
. TRBJ1-1 once TRBV15 CATSRDPGNTEAFF TGTGCCACCAGCAGAGATCCGGGGAACACTGAAGCTTTCTTT
. TRBJ1-1 . TRBV28 CASSLVGAYTEAFF TGTGCCAGCAGTTTGGTGGGGGCGTACACTGAAGCTTTCTTT
. TRBJ1-1 . TRBV6-5 CASRVESVYTEAFF TGTGCCAGCAGGGTAGAGTCAGTCTACACTGAAGCTTTCTTT
. TRBJ2-5 . TRBV2 CASSERETQYF TGTGCCAGCAGTGAACGGGAGACCCAGTACTTC
. TRBJ1-1 . TRBV11-1 CASSRVNTEAFF TGTGCCAGCAGCCGGGTGAACACTGAAGCTTTCTTT
. TRBJ2-2 . TRBV25-1 CASSDRVDTGELFF TGTGCCAGCAGTGACAGAGTGGACACCGGGGAGCTGTTTTTT
. TRBJ1-2 . TRBV7-2 CASSLVWGNLPYGYTF TGTGCCAGCAGCTTAGTTTGGGGGAACCTCCCCTATGGCTACACCTTC
TRBD2 TRBJ2-7 few TRBV5-4 CASSTTSGTYEQYF TGTGCCAGCAGCACGACTAGCGGCACCTACGAGCAGTACTTC
TRBD2 TRBJ2-1 . TRBV9 CASSASTSVSYNEQFF TGTGCCAGCAGCGCCAGCACTAGCGTTTCCTACAATGAGCAGTTCTTC
. TRBJ1-3 . TRBV7-9 CASNLLGGRRGNTIYF TGTGCCAGCAATTTATTGGGAGGTCGCCGTGGAAACACCATATATTTT
. TRBJ2-7 once TRBV5-4 CASSWGPSSYEQYF TGTGCCAGCAGCTGGGGACCGAGCTCCTACGAGCAGTACTTC
. TRBJ1-3 . TRBV7-8 CASSLGRGPGNTIYF TGTGCCAGCAGCTTAGGAAGGGGCCCCGGAAACACCATATATTTT
. TRBJ1-3 . TRBV6-1 CASSDSFSGNTIYF TGTGCCAGCAGTGACAGCTTCTCTGGAAACACCATATATTTT
. TRBJ1-1 . TRBV7-9 CASSLGSGRDTEAFF TGTGCCAGCAGCTTAGGATCGGGAAGAGACACTGAAGCTTTCTTT
TRBD1 TRBJ1-2 . TRBV5-1 CASSSGQENYGYTF TGCGCCAGCAGCTCCGGACAGGAGAACTATGGCTACACCTTC
TRBD1 TRBJ2-7 . TRBV5-6 CASRGTGGYEQYF TGTGCCAGCAGGGGGACAGGGGGATACGAGCAGTACTTC
. TRBJ2-3 . TRBV7-2 CASSGPGGNTDTQYF TGTGCCAGCAGCGGTCCGGGGGGCAACACAGATACGCAGTATTTT
TRBD1 TRBJ1-4 once TRBV5-6 CASSLRTGTREKLFF TGTGCCAGCAGCCTCCGGACAGGGACGAGGGAAAAACTGTTTTTT
. TRBJ2-1 . TRBV5-1 CASSFRYQAGNEQFF TGCGCCAGCAGCTTCCGATATCAAGCGGGCAATGAGCAGTTCTTC
. TRBJ1-1 once TRBV19 CASSQQRNTEAFF TGTGCCAGTAGTCAGCAGAGAAACACTGAAGCTTTCTTT
TRBD1 TRBJ2-7 . TRBV19 CASSPNRDRRSYEQYF TGTGCCAGTAGTCCTAACCGGGACAGGAGATCCTACGAGCAGTACTTC
. TRBJ1-5 once TRBV28 CASSLAGSNQPQHF TGTGCCAGCAGTTTAGCGGGAAGCAATCAGCCCCAGCATTTT